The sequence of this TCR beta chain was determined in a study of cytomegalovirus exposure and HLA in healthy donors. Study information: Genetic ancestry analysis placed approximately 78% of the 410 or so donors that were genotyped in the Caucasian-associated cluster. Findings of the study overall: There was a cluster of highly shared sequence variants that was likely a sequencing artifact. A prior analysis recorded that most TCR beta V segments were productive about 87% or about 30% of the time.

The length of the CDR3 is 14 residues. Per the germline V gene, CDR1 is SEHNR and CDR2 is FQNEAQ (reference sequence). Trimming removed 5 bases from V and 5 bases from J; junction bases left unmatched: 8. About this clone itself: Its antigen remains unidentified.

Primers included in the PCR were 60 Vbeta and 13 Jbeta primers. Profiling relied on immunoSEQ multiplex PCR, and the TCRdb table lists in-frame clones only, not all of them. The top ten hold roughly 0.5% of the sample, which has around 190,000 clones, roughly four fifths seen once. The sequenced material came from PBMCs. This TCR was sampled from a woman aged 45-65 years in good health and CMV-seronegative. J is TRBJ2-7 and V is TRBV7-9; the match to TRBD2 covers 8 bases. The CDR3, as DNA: TGTGCCAGCAGCCGGGCAGGCGGGAGGAACGAGCAGTACTTC. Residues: CASSRAGGRNEQYF. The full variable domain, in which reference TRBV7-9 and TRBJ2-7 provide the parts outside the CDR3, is DTGVSQNPRHKITKRGQNVTFRCDPISEHNRLYWYRQTLGQGPEFLTYFQNEAQLEKSRLLSDRFSAERPKGSFSTLEIQRTEQGDSAMYLCASSRAGGRNEQYFGPGTRLTVT.